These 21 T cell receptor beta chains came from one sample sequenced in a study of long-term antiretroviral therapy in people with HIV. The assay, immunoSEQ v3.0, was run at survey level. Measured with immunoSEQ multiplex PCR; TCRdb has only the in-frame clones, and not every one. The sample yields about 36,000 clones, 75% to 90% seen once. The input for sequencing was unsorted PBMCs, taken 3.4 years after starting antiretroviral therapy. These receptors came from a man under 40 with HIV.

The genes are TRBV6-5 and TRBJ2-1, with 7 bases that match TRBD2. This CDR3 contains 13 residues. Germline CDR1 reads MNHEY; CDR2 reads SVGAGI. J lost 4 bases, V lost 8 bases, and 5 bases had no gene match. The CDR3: CASARREYNEQFF. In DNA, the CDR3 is TGTGCCAGCGCTCGGCGGGAGTACAATGAGCAGTTCTTC.

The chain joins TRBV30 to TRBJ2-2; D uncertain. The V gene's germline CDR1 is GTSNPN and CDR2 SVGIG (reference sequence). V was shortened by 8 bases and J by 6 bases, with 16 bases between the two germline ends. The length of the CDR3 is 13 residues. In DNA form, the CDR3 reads TGTGCCGGGCAGCTTTTGGGCGCCGGGGAGCTGTTTTTT. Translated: CAGQLLGAGELFF.

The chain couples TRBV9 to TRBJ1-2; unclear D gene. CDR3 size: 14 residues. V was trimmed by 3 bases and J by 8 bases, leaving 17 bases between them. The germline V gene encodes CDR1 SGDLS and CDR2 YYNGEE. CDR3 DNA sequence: TGTGCCAGCAGCGCGGGCAGAGTCGGAAGGGGCTACACCTTC. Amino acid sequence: CASSAGRVGRGYTF.

The CDR3 is CASSTSPLAGGNTGELFF. CDR3 DNA: TGTGCCAGCAGCACGTCCCCCCTAGCGGGAGGGAACACCGGGGAGCTGTTTTTT. This chain uses TRBV9 with TRBJ2-2; 11 bases are shared with TRBD2. This CDR3 has 18 amino acids. The junction had 9 bases not matched to a gene; V was cut back by 4 bases and J by 1 base. In germline, CDR1 is SGDLS, CDR2 YYNGEE.

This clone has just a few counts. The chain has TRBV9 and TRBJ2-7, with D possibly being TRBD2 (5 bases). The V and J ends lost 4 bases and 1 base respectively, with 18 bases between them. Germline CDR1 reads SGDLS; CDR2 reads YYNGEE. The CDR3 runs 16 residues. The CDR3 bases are TGTGCCAGCAGCCCTCACCTAGCAGACCTTTCCTACGAGCAGTACTTC. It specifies CASSPHLADLSYEQYF.

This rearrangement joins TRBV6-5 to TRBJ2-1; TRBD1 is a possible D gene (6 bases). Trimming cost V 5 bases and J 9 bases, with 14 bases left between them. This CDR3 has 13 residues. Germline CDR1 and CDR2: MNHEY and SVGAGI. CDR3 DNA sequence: TGTGCCAGCAGTGATAACAGGGTTCCTGAGCAGTTCTTC. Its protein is CASSDNRVPEQFF.

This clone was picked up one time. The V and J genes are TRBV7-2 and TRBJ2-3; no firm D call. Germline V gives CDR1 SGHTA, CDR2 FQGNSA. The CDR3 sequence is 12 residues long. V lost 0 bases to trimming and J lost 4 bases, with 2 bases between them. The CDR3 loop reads CASSLAPDTQYF. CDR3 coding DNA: TGTGCCAGCAGCTTAGCGCCAGATACGCAGTATTTT. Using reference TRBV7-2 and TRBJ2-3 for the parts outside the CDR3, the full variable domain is GAGVSQSPSNKVTEKGKDVELRCDPISGHTALYWYRQSLGQGLEFLIYFQGNSAPDKSGLPSDRFSAERTGGSVSTLTIQRTQQEDSAVYLCASSLAPDTQYFGPGTRLTVL.

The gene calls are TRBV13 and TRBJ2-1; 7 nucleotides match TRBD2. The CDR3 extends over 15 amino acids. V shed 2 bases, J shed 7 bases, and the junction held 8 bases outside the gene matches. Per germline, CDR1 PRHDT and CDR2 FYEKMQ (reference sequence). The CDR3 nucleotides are TGTGCCAGCAGCTTATACCGGGAGGTGCGGAATGAGCAGTTCTTC. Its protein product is CASSLYREVRNEQFF.

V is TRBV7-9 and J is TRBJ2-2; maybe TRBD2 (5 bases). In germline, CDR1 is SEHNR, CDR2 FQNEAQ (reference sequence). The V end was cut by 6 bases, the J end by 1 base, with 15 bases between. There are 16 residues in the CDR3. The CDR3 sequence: CASSSVRLGNTGELFF. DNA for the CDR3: TGTGCCAGCAGTAGCGTAAGGTTGGGGAACACCGGGGAGCTGTTTTTT.

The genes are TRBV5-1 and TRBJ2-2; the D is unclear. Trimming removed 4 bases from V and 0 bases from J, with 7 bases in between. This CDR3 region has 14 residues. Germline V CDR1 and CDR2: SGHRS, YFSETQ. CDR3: CASSPEANTGELFF. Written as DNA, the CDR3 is TGCGCCAGCAGCCCGGAAGCGAACACCGGGGAGCTGTTTTTT.

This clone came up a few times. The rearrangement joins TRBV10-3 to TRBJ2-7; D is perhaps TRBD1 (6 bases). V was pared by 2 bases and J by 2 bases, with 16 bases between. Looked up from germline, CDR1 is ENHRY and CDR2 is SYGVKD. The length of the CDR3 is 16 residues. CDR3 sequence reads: CAISETGYLRAYEQYF. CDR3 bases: TGTGCCATCAGTGAGACAGGGTACTTGCGGGCCTACGAGCAGTACTTC.

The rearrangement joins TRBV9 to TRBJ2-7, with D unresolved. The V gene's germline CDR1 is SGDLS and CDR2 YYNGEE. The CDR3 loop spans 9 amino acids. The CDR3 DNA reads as TGTGCTTGTCAATACGAGCAGTACTTC. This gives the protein CACQYEQYF.

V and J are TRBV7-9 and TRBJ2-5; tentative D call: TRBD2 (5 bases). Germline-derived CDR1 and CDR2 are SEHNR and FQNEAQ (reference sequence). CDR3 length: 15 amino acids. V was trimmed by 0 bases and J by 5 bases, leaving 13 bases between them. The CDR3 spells CASSLAGAAGETQYF. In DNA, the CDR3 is TGTGCCAGCAGCTTAGCGGGAGCCGCTGGGGAGACCCAGTACTTC.

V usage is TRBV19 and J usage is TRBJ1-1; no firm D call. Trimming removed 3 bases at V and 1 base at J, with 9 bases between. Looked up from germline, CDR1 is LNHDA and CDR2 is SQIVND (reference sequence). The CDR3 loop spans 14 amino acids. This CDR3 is CASSIGPRNTEAFF. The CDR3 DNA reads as TGTGCCAGTAGTATTGGCCCGAGGAACACTGAAGCTTTCTTT.

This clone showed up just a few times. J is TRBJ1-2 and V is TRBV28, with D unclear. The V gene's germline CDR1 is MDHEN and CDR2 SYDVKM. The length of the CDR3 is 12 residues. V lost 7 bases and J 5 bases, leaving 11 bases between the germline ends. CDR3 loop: CASNPYGYGYTF. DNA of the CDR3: TGTGCCAGCAACCCTTATGGGTATGGCTACACCTTC.

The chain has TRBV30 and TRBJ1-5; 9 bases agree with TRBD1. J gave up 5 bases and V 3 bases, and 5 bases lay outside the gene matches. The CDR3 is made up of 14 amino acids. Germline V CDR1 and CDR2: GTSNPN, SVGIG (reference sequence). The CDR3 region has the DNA TGTGCCTGGAGGGGACAGGGCGCCTATCAGCCCCAGCATTTT. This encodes CAWRGQGAYQPQHF.

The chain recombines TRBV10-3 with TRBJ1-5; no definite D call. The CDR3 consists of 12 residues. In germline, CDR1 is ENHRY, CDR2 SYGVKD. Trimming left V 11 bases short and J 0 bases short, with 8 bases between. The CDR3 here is CAARDSNQPQHF. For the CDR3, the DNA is TGTGCCGCCAGAGATAGCAATCAGCCCCAGCATTTT.

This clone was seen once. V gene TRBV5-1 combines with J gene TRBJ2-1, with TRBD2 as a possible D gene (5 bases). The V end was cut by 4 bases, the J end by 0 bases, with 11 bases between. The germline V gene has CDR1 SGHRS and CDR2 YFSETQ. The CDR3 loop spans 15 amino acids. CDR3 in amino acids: CASSPLVRSYNEQFF. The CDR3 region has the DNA TGCGCCAGCAGCCCACTAGTGCGCTCCTACAATGAGCAGTTCTTC.

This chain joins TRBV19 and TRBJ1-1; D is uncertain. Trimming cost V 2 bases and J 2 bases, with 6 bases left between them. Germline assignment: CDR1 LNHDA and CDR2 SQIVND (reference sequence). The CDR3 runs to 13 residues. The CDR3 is CASSIYLNTEAFF. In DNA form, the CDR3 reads TGTGCCAGTAGTATATATCTAAACACTGAAGCTTTCTTT.

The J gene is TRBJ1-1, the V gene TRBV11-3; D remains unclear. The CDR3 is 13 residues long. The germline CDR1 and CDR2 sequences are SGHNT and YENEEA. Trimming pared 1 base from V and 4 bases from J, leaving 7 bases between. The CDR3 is CASSLGIATEAFF. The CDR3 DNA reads TGTGCCAGCAGCTTAGGAATCGCCACTGAAGCTTTCTTT.

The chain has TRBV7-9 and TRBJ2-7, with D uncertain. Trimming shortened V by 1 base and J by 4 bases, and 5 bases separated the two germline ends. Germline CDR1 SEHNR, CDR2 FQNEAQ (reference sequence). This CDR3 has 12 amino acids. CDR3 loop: CASSLDKYEQYF. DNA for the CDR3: TGTGCCAGCAGCTTAGACAAATACGAGCAGTACTTC.